The 10 T cell receptor beta chains below were found in one sample sequenced in a study of blood T cell repertoires in COVID-19. The table came from immunoSEQ multiplex PCR; TCRdb's copy has only in-frame clones and leaves some out. The data contain roughly 100,000 clones, roughly 84% of them seen just once; the ten biggest clones take up 2.1%. Sequences were obtained from peripheral blood. These receptors all come from a human donor in a cohort sampled during active COVID-19.

This clone was picked up a small number of times. The chain is built from TRBV29-1 and TRBJ1-5, with D possibly matching TRBD1 (5 bases). The V end lost 4 bases, the J end lost 0 bases, and 7 bases lay between the germline ends. CDR3 length: 13 amino acids. CDR1 and CDR2 (germline): SQVTM, ANQGSEA. CDR3 nucleotide sequence: TGCAGCGTTGGACAGTATAGCAATCAGCCCCAGCATTTT. This encodes CSVGQYSNQPQHF.

This clone was seen only once. The V gene is TRBV5-6, the J gene TRBJ2-2; the D is unclear. The germline V and J ends were trimmed by 4 bases and 3 bases, with 10 bases remaining between them. This CDR3 is built from 14 residues. Germline-derived CDR1 and CDR2 are SGHDT and YYEEEE. The CDR3 spells CASSRLRDTGELFF. CDR3 in DNA: TGTGCCAGCAGCCGACTCAGAGACACCGGGGAGCTGTTTTTT. The complete variable domain, with remaining parts taken from reference TRBV5-6 and TRBJ2-2, reads DAGVTQSPTHLIKTRGQQVTLRCSPKSGHDTVSWYQQALGQGPQFIFQYYEEEERQRGNFPDRFSGHQFPNYSSELNVNALLLGDSALYLCASSRLRDTGELFFGEGSRLTVL.

The chain recombines TRBV3-1 (or the pseudogene TRBV3-2) with TRBJ2-4, with TRBD1 identical over 8 bases. The CDR3 is 16 residues long. Losses at the gene ends were 5 bases for V and 8 bases for J; bases not matched to a gene: 14. Germline V CDR1 and CDR2: LGHDT, YNNKEL (reference sequence). The CDR3 region is CASSNVGTGQVDIQYF. As DNA, the CDR3 is TGTGCCAGCAGCAACGTAGGGACAGGACAAGTGGACATTCAGTACTTC.

The V call is TRBV3-1 (or the pseudogene TRBV3-2), the J call TRBJ2-3; 9 bases agree with TRBD2. CDR3 size: 17 residues. J gave up 4 bases and V 0 bases, and 8 bases lay outside the gene matches. The germline gives CDR1 LGHDT, CDR2 YNNKEL (reference sequence). CDR3 protein: CASSQDLSGGSADTQYF. CDR3 DNA: TGTGCCAGCAGCCAAGATCTGAGCGGGGGGTCCGCAGATACGCAGTATTTT.

The chain carries TRBV7-2 and TRBJ2-1; TRBD2 matches at 10 bases. The CDR3 spans 16 residues. Germline loops: CDR1 SGHTA, CDR2 FQGNSA. V trimming: 5 bases; J trimming: 8 bases; junction bases outside the gene matches: 12. The chain's CDR3 is CASSVSGGAQRDEQFF. In DNA form, the CDR3 reads TGTGCCAGCAGCGTAAGCGGGGGGGCCCAGCGCGATGAGCAGTTCTTC.

This chain connects TRBV6-6 to TRBJ2-1; TRBD2 matches at 9 bases. Germline CDR1 MNHNY, CDR2 SVGAGI (reference sequence). Trimming removed 4 bases from V and 3 bases from J; junction bases left unmatched: 7. The length of the CDR3 is 16 residues. CDR3 sequence reads: CASSFPAGGLYNEQFF. The CDR3 nucleotides read TGTGCCAGCAGTTTCCCAGCGGGGGGCCTCTACAATGAGCAGTTCTTC.

This clone was recorded only once. The identical CDR3 is also encoded by other nucleotide sequences in the sample. The rearrangement joins TRBV18 to TRBJ2-5; D ambiguous. Trimming removed 6 bases at V and 2 bases at J, with 10 bases between. Germline values: CDR1 KGHSH, CDR2 LQKENI. The CDR3 loop spans 13 amino acids. The CDR3 region is CASSPGVQETQYF. In nucleotides, the CDR3 is TGTGCCAGCTCCCCGGGTGTTCAAGAGACCCAGTACTTC.

The CDR3 DNA reads as TGTGCCAGCAGTTCCGCTAGCGGGGAGGGAAATGAGCAGTTCTTC. Translated: CASSSASGEGNEQFF. The V gene is TRBV28, the J gene TRBJ2-1; 9 bases fit TRBD2. The CDR3 consists of 15 residues. Germline CDR1 and CDR2: MDHEN and SYDVKM. Germline trimming cut 4 bases from V and 7 bases from J; bases unmatched to any gene: 8.

This clone was seen a single time. The chain is built from TRBV3-1 (or the pseudogene TRBV3-2) and TRBJ1-1; a weak D match, TRBD1 (6 bases). This CDR3 region has 14 residues. CDR1 LGHDT and CDR2 YNNKEL come from the germline V gene (reference sequence). Trimming shortened V by 3 bases and J by 10 bases, and 18 bases separated the two germline ends. The CDR3 nucleotides read TGTGCCAGCAGCCACTCCGGTCGGGGGGCTGGAGCTTTCTTT. Its translation is CASSHSGRGAGAFF.

The V call is TRBV18, the J call TRBJ2-5; possibly TRBD2 for D (5 bases). There are 14 residues in the CDR3. CDR1 and CDR2 from the germline V gene are KGHSH and LQKENI. The V end was cut by 3 bases, the J end by 5 bases, with 13 bases between. Written as DNA, the CDR3 is TGTGCCAGCTCACCTGGTCTCTCGGGGGAGACCCAGTACTTC. Its translation: CASSPGLSGETQYF.